The rows below give T cell receptor beta chains drawn from one sample of a study of control samples from healthy donors and cancer patients. TCRdb's copy holds only in-frame clones and misses some; the assay was immunoSEQ multiplex PCR. The table shows roughly 130,000 clones, with 80% to 95% occurring only once. The sequenced sample was blood. These receptors all stem from a man aged 25 to 45 in good health. CDR3s include the opening cysteine and the closing phenylalanine or tryptophan. D genes are given only for firm matches. For some rows the clone size is stated as once, few or many, or as a class when expanded; others skip it.

TRBJ2-1 | - | once | TRBV7-8 | TGTGCCAGCAGCTCACTTACCCTACAGGGAGGGAATGAGCAGTTCTTC | CASSSLTLQGGNEQFF
TRBJ1-5 | - | - | TRBV7-2 | TGTGCCAGCAGCCCCGCGAGAGATCAGCCCCAGCATTTT | CASSPARDQPQHF
TRBJ2-7 | - | - | TRBV7-2 | TGTGCCAGCAGCTTAGGGGCATTTTCCTACGAGCAGTACTTC | CASSLGAFSYEQYF
TRBJ1-1 | - | - | TRBV10-2 | TGCGCCAGCAGTGATTTCGGGGAGAACACTGAAGCTTTCTTT | CASSDFGENTEAFF
TRBJ2-1 | - | - | TRBV11-3 | TGTGCCAGCAGCGTAGCGGAATGGACTGCATACAATGAGCAGTTCTTC | CASSVAEWTAYNEQFF
TRBJ2-3 | - | - | TRBV28 | TGTGCCAGCAGTTTTCTTACAGACACAGATACGCAGTATTTT | CASSFLTDTDTQYF
TRBJ1-2 | - | - | TRBV2 | TGTGCCAGCAGTGAAAGGCGCGGGGCTTTGGATGGCTACACCTTC | CASSERRGALDGYTF
TRBJ1-6 | - | - | TRBV11-1 | TGTGCCAGCAGCTCAGAAGCTCGGGGTTCACCCCTCCACTTT | CASSSEARGSPLHF
TRBJ2-3 | TRBD1 | - | TRBV19 | TGTGCCAGTAGTATCGGACAGGCCATACGCACAGATACGCAGTATTTT | CASSIGQAIRTDTQYF
TRBJ1-5 | - | - | TRBV1 | TGCACCAGCAGCCAAGGGGTACATAGCAATCAGCCCCAGCATTTT | CTSSQGVHSNQPQHF
TRBJ1-5 | - | few | TRBV5-6 | TGTGCCAGCAGCTTTTACGGAAACAATCAGCCCCAGCATTTT | CASSFYGNNQPQHF
TRBJ2-1 | - | - | TRBV11-2 | TGTGCCAGCAGCTTCCGGGGGCTCAGAAACAATGAGCAGTTCTTC | CASSFRGLRNNEQFF
TRBJ1-5 | - | once | TRBV27 | TGTGCCAGCAGTCGGACCGGAGCAGATCAGCCCCAGCATTTT | CASSRTGADQPQHF
TRBJ2-1 | TRBD2 | once | TRBV6-5 | TGTGCCAGCAGTTACCTCCGGACTAGCGGGTTAGATGAGCAGTTCTTC | CASSYLRTSGLDEQFF